Listed here is a single TCR beta chain. This specimen belongs to a study of blood T cell repertoires in COVID-19. Study overall: In each case, the material was cDNA or gDNA derived from T cells, B-cell-depleted T cells, or PBMCs.

Per the original methods: Quantification of nucleated cells was approximated via reference gene primer amplification. Measured with immunoSEQ multiplex PCR; TCRdb has only the in-frame clones, and not every one. V and J calls and clone size follow that table, whereas D and trimming were derived from the DNA. The sample lists 200,000 or so clones, about 79% occurring once. Germline lookup yields CDR1 SEHNR and CDR2 FQNEAQ (reference sequence). The CDR3 consists of 16 residues. Trimming shortened V by 0 bases and J by 1 base, and 10 bases separated the two germline ends. This TCR derives from a woman aged 40 to 49 with acute COVID-19. The V and J genes are TRBV7-9 and TRBJ2-1, with a tentative D call TRBD2 (5 bases). The specimen sequenced was PBMCs or T cells enriched from blood (not recorded which). The chain's CDR3 is CASSLAAGVSYNEQFF. CDR3 nucleotides: TGTGCCAGCAGCTTAGCGGCGGGTGTTTCCTACAATGAGCAGTTCTTC. The variable domain in full, completed from reference TRBV7-9 and TRBJ2-1, reads DTGVSQNPRHKITKRGQNVTFRCDPISEHNRLYWYRQTLGQGPEFLTYFQNEAQLEKSRLLSDRFSAERPKGSFSTLEIQRTEQGDSAMYLCASSLAAGVSYNEQFFGPGTRLTVL.